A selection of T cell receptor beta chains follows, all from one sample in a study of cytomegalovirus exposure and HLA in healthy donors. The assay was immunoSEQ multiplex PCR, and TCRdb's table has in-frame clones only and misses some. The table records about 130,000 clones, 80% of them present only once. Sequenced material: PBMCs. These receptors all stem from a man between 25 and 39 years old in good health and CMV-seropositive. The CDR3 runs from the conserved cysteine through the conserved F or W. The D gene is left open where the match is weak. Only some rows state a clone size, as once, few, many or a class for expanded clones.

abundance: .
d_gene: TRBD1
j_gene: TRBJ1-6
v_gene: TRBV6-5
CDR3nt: TGTGCCAGCAGTTATCGTGGACAGGGCTATTCACCCCTCCACTTT
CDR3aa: CASSYRGQGYSPLHF

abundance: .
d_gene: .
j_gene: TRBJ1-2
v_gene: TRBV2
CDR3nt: TGTGCCAGCACCAGGGAAGGAGGCTACACCTTC
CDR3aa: CASTREGGYTF

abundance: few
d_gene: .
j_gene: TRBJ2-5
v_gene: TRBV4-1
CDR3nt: TGCGCCAGCAGCCAAGATGTTGGGCAGCACCGGGAGACCCAGTACTTC
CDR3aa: CASSQDVGQHRETQYF

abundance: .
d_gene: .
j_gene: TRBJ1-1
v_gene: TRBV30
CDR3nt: TGTGCCTGCCGCTGGGACATGAACACTGAAGCTTTCTTT
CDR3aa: CACRWDMNTEAFF

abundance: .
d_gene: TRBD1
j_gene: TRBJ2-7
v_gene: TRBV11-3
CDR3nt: TGTGCCAGCAGCTCTACCGGACAGGGGGGAGCCTACGAGCAGTACTTC
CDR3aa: CASSSTGQGGAYEQYF

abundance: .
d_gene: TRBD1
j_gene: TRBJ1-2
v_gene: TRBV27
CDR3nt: TGTGCCAGCAGCTCCGGGACAGCCTATGGCTACACCTTC
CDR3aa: CASSSGTAYGYTF

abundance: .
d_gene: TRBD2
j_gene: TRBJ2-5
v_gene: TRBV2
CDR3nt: TGTGCCAGCAGTGCGATAGCGGGCCAAGAGACCCAGTACTTC
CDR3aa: CASSAIAGQETQYF

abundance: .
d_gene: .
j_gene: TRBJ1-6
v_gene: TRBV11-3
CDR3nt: TGTGCCAGCAGCTTGTCGGGGGTTGATAATTCACCCCTCCACTTT
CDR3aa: CASSLSGVDNSPLHF

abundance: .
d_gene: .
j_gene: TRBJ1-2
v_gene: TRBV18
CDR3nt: TGTGCCAGCTCACCACTGGGTTCGACGGGAGCTAACTATGGCTACACCTTC
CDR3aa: CASSPLGSTGANYGYTF

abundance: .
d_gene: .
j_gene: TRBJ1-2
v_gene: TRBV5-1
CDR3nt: TGCGCCAGCAGCCGGCAGGAGGGGAGGGATGGCTACACCTTC
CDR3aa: CASSRQEGRDGYTF

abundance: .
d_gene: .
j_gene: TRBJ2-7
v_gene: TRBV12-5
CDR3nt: TGTGCTAGTGGTTTAAGGGGCACATCCTACGAGCAGTACTTC
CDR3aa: CASGLRGTSYEQYF

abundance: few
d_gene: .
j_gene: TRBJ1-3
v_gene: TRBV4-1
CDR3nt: TGCGCCAGCAGCCAAGAAGGGAGCTCTGGAAACACCATATATTTT
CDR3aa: CASSQEGSSGNTIYF

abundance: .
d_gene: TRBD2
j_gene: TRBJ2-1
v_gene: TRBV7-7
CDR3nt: TGTGCCAGCAGCTGGTATAGCGGGGGGGACGGTGAGCAGTTCTTC
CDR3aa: CASSWYSGGDGEQFF

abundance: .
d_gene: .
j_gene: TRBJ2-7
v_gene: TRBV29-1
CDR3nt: TGCAGCGTTGATTGGGGGCTGCACGAGCAGTACTTC
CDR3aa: CSVDWGLHEQYF

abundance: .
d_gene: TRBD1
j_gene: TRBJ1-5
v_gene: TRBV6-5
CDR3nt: TGTGCCAGCAGGGTTGACAGGGGGGGTCAGCCCCAGCATTTT
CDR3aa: CASRVDRGGQPQHF

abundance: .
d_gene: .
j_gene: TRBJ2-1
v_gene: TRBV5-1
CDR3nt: TGCGCCAGCAGCTTGGTGGTGACAGCGAGAAATGAGCAGTTCTTC
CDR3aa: CASSLVVTARNEQFF

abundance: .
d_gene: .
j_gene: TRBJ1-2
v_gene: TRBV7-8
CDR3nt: TGTGCCAGCAGCTTACGGGACACAACGGACTATGGCTACACCTTC
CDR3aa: CASSLRDTTDYGYTF

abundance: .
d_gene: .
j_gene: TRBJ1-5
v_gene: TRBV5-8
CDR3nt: TGTGCCAGCAGCTTGGGTGGCCCTCGGGATCAGCCCCAGCATTTT
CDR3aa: CASSLGGPRDQPQHF

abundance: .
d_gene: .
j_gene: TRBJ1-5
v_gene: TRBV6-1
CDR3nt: TGTGCCAGCAGTGACAGGGGAAGCAATCAGCCCCAGCATTTT
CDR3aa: CASSDRGSNQPQHF

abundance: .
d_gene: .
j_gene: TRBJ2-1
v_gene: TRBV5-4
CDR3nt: TGTGCCAGCAGCCCGCGGGCTAGCGCATACAATGAGCAGTTCTTC
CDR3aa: CASSPRASAYNEQFF

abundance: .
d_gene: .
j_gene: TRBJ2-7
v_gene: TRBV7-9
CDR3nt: TGTGCCAGCAGCGCCCCCACGGGAACTCCAGCGAACCCCTACGAGCAGTACTTC
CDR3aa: CASSAPTGTPANPYEQYF

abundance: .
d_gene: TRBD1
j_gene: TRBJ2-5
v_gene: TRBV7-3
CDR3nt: TGTGCCAGCAGATCTCCCGGGACAGCTCAAGAGACCCAGTACTTC
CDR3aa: CASRSPGTAQETQYF

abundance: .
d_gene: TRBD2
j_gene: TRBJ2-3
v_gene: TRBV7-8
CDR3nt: TGTGCCAGCAGCTGGACTAGCGGGGAAGATACGCAGTATTTT
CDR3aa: CASSWTSGEDTQYF

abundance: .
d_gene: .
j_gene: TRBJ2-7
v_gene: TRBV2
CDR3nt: TGTGCCAGCATGAACAACAGGGAAATCTTCTACGAGCAGTACTTC
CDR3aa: CASMNNREIFYEQYF

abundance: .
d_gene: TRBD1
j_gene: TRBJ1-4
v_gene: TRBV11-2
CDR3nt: TGTGCCAGCAGCTTATGGGGACAGGCTGCAACTAATGAAAAACTGTTTTTT
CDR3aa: CASSLWGQAATNEKLFF

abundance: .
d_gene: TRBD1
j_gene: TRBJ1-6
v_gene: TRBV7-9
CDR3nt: TGTGCCAGCAGACCTGGACAGGACGGACGTCATTCACCCCTCCACTTT
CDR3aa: CASRPGQDGRHSPLHF

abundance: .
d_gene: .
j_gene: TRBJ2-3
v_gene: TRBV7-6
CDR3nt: TGTGCCAGCAGCTTAGGCGGGGACCCCACAGATACGCAGTATTTT
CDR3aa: CASSLGGDPTDTQYF

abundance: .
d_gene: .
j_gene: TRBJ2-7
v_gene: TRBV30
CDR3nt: TGTGCCTGGAGTGTCTCCGAGCAGTACTTC
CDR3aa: CAWSVSEQYF

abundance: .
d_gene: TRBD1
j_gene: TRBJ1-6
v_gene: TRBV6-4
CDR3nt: TGTGCCAGCAGCGCCGGGACAGGCTTTTCACCCCTCCACTTT
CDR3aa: CASSAGTGFSPLHF

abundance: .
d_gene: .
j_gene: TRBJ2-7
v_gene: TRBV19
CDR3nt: TGTGCCAGTAGTATTGGAACCTCAACGGGCGAGCAGTACTTC
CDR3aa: CASSIGTSTGEQYF

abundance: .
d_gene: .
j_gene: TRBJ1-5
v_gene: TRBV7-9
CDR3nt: TGTGCCAGCAGCTTGAGCAGGGAACGGGATCAGCCCCAGCATTTT
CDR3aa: CASSLSRERDQPQHF

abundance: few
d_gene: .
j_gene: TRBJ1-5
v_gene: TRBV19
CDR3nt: TGTGCCAGTAGTATAGATCATCGGGAGAGACCCCAGCATTTT
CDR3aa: CASSIDHRERPQHF

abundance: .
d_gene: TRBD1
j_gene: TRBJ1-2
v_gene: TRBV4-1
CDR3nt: TGCGCCAGCAGCCAAGATCAGGACAGGGAGTATGGCTACACCTTC
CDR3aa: CASSQDQDREYGYTF

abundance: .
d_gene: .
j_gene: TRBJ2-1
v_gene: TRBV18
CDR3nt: TGTGCCAGCTCACCTACCCGAAGGGGAATGAACAATGAGCAGTTCTTC
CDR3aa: CASSPTRRGMNNEQFF

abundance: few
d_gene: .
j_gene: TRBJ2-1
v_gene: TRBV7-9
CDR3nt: TGTGCCAGCAGCTTAAGGGACACAGGAGAGAATGAGCAGTTCTTC
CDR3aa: CASSLRDTGENEQFF

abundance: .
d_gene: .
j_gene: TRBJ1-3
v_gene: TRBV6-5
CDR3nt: TGTGCCAGCAGCCCGACAGGTTCCTCTGGAAACACCATATATTTT
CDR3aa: CASSPTGSSGNTIYF

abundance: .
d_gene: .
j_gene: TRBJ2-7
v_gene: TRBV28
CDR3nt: TGTGCCAGCAGTCCTTTAAAGGGGCCCTGGGGGCAGTACTTC
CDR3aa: CASSPLKGPWGQYF

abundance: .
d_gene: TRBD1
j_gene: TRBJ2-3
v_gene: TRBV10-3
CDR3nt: TGTGCCATCAGTTGGGACAGGGAAGGAGATACGCAGTATTTT
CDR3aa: CAISWDREGDTQYF

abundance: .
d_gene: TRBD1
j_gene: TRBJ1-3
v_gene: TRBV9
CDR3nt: TGTGCCAGCAGCACTACAGGGGCTGGAAACACCATATATTTT
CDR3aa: CASSTTGAGNTIYF

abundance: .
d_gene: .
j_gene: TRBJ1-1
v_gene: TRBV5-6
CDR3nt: TGTGCCAGCAGCTCTACCGGGGGGACGGTTAACACTGAAGCTTTCTTT
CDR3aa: CASSSTGGTVNTEAFF

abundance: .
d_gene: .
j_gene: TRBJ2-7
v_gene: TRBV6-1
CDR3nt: TGTGCCAGCAGGGACATCAGCTCCTACGAGCAGTACTTC
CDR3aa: CASRDISSYEQYF

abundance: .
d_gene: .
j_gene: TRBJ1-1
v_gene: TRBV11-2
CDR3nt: TGTGCCAGCAGCACACCTGCAGTGAACACTGAAGCTTTCTTT
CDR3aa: CASSTPAVNTEAFF

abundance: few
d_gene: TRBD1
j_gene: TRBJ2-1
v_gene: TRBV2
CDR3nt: TGTGCCAGCAGCTGGGACAGTTACAATGAGCAGTTCTTC
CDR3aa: CASSWDSYNEQFF

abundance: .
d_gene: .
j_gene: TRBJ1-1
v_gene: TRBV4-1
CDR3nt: TGCGCCAGCAGCCAGGGCATCCTTAACACTGAAGCTTTCTTT
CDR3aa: CASSQGILNTEAFF

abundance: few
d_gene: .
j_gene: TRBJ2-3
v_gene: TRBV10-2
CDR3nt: TGCGCCAGCAGTGAGTCGATGCTAGCGATTCGGGGCACAGATACGCAGTATTTT
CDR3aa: CASSESMLAIRGTDTQYF

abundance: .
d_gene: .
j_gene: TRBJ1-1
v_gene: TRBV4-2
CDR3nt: TGTGCCAGCAGCCAACCCCGGAAAGGCTTGGGGGCGGCTGAAGCTTTCTTT
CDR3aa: CASSQPRKGLGAAEAFF

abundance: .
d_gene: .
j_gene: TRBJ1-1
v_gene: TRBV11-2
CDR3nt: TGTGCCAGCAGCTTAGTCTTCCTTCGGGGCACTGAAGCTTTCTTT
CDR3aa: CASSLVFLRGTEAFF

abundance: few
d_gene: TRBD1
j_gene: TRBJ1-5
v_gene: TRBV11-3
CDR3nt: TGTGCCAGCTCCCTGCCTTGGACAGGGGCGGCCGGCAATCAGCCCCAGCATTTT
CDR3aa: CASSLPWTGAAGNQPQHF

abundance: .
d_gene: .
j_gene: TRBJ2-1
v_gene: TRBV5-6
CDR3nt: TGTGCCAGCAGCTTGGACGGGGTTGGACCAGCTAATGAGCAGTTCTTC
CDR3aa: CASSLDGVGPANEQFF

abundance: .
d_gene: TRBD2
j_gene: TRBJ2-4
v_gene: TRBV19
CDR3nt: TGTGCCAGTAGTAACTTCCTCTCCAGCGGGGTTGCCGACGTGGCCAAAAACATTCAGTACTTC
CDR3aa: CASSNFLSSGVADVAKNIQYF